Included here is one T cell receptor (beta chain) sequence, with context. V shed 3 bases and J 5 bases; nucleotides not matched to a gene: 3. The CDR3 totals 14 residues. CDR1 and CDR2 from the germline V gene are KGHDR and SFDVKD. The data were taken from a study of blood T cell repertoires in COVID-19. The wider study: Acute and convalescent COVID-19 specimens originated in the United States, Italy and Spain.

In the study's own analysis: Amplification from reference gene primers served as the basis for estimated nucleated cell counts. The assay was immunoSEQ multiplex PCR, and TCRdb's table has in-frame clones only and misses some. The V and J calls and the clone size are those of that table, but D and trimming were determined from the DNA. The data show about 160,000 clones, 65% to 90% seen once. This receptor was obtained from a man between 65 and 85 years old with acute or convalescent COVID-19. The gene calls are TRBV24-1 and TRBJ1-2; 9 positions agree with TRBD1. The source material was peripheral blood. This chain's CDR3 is CATSDPGQGYGYTF. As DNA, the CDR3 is TGTGCCACCAGTGATCCGGGACAGGGATATGGCTACACCTTC.